What follows describes a single T cell receptor beta chain. Its antigen is still unknown. 60 Vbeta and 13 Jbeta primers were used in PCR. The table came from immunoSEQ multiplex PCR; TCRdb's copy has only in-frame clones and leaves some out. The sample consists of more than 150,000 clones, over 75% of them appearing once. These data originate in a study of cytomegalovirus exposure and HLA in healthy donors. Study results and limitations: Reportedly, TCR beta sequences accurately predicted HLA-A and HLA-B alleles in most subjects. In a later analysis, across HLA loci, associated TCR counts were highest for DRB1, lowest for HLA-C. High sensitivity and specificity were reportedly achieved when the classifier diagnosed cytomegalovirus status. HLA restriction was apparent for most CMV-associated TCR beta chains in a later analysis.

What was sequenced was PBMCs. This TCR derives from a girl under three years old in good health and CMV-seronegative.

CDR3 sequence (DNA): TGTGCCACCTCTAGCGGAGGCAATGAGCAGTTCTTC. It translates to CATSSGGNEQFF. This chain uses TRBV19 with TRBJ2-1, with TRBD2 matching over 7 bases. V gave up 10 bases and J gave up 6 bases; unmatched junction bases: 6. CDR1 LNHDA and CDR2 SQIVND come from the germline V gene (reference sequence). This CDR3 is built from 12 residues.